A selection of T cell receptor beta chains follows, all from one sample in a study of regulatory T cells in long-lasting Graves disease. TCRdb redid the calling of the multiplex PCR reads with MiXCR, one entry per CDR3 protein. Among around 450,000 distinct CDR3 sequences, 14% to 15% were seen once, and the ten largest hold approximately 15%. The same data also went into a second study, on T cells in Graves' hyperthyroidism and ophthalmopathy.

The sample here was peripheral blood mononuclear cells (PBMCs), taken at new diagnosis, from a patient treated with antithyroid drugs. These receptors were collected from a woman aged 25-40 years with Graves disease. Each CDR3 is given with its conserved first and last residue. The D gene is left open where the match is weak. For some rows the clone size is stated as once, few or many, or as a class when expanded; others skip it.

cdr3_nt	cdr3_aa	j_call	v_call	d_call	clone_size
TGTGCCTGGGGCTCCGGACTCTCGGGCTCCTACGAGCAGTACTTC	CAWGSGLSGSYEQYF	TRBJ2-7	TRBV30	-	once
TGCGCCAGCAGCTTTCGTTCTAGCGGGACCCCGGGTACGCAGTATTTT	CASSFRSSGTPGTQYF	TRBJ2-3	TRBV5-1	TRBD2	-
TGTGCCAGCAGCCAAGATTCCGGGACAGTGAGGGCCCAGTACTTC	CASSQDSGTVRAQYF	TRBJ2-5	TRBV4-2	TRBD1	many
TGTGCCAGCAGTTTATCGACCTCGGGACTGCCTATGTACTTC	CASSLSTSGLPMYF	TRBJ2-7	TRBV27	-	many
TGTGCCAGTAGTATTAATCACAGGGCCCATGAGCAGTTCTTC	CASSINHRAHEQFF	TRBJ2-1	TRBV19	-	-
TGTGCCAGCAGCCCCAAGGGGCTAGCGGGGTTCTACAATGAGCAGTTCTTC	CASSPKGLAGFYNEQFF	TRBJ2-1	TRBV7-9	TRBD2	-
TGCAGTGCTAGAGGGGACAGTGGCTTAGGTGAAAAACTGTTTTTT	CSARGDSGLGEKLFF	TRBJ1-4	TRBV20-1	TRBD1	many
TGCAGTGCTAGTTCGACTAGCGGGGACTACAATGAGCAGTTCTTC	CSASSTSGDYNEQFF	TRBJ2-1	TRBV20-1	TRBD2	-
TGTGCCAGCAGCTGGCTAGGGGGGAAGAAGGGCAATGAGCAGTTCTTC	CASSWLGGKKGNEQFF	TRBJ2-1	TRBV7-3	-	many
TGTGCCAGCAGTTTTCCCACGCCCCGAGCGGGAGGGTGGCATGAGCAGTTCTTC	CASSFPTPRAGGWHEQFF	TRBJ2-1	TRBV27	TRBD2	many
TGCGCCAGCGGGGGGACGGCCGTTTGGGATGGCTACACCTTC	CASGGTAVWDGYTF	TRBJ1-2	TRBV10-2	-	-
TGCGCCAGCAGCCCCACAGGGGTCGCGGGAAACACCATATATTTT	CASSPTGVAGNTIYF	TRBJ1-3	TRBV5-1	TRBD1	-
TGTGCCAGCAGCTTCGTGTATGAGAAACAGTTCTTC	CASSFVYEKQFF	TRBJ2-1	TRBV5-5	-	-
TGTGCCATCAGGACCGGGACAGGGGCCAACGAGCAGTACTTC	CAIRTGTGANEQYF	TRBJ2-7	TRBV10-3	TRBD1	-
TGTGCCATCAGTAAGACAGACGAGCAGTACTTC	CAISKTDEQYF	TRBJ2-7	TRBV10-3	-	many
TGTGCCAGCAGCTTTCGGGACACGACGACTAACTATGGCTACACCTTC	CASSFRDTTTNYGYTF	TRBJ1-2	TRBV12-3/TRBV12-4	-	-
TGTGCCAGCAGCTTAGGGGGGTGGGGCTCCCACAATGAGCAGTTCTTC	CASSLGGWGSHNEQFF	TRBJ2-1	TRBV11-3	-	many
TGTGCCAGCAGAACTGACAGGGCCGACCCCTACGAGCAGTACTTC	CASRTDRADPYEQYF	TRBJ2-7	TRBV2	TRBD1	many
TGCGCCAGCAGCTTGGTCCCCCGGGACAGGGGAGGTGACACTGAAGCTTTCTTT	CASSLVPRDRGGDTEAFF	TRBJ1-1	TRBV5-1	TRBD1	many
TGTGCCAGCAGCCCTGGGGGGACGGGGGGCACTGAAGCTTTCTTT	CASSPGGTGGTEAFF	TRBJ1-1	TRBV11-3	-	many
TGCAGTGCTAGAGAGCGGGGAGCGGGAGGTTTCACCGGGGAGCTGTTTTTT	CSARERGAGGFTGELFF	TRBJ2-2	TRBV20-1	TRBD2	many
TGTGCCAGCAGTGAAGCGACTGGGACAGCCCTTCGTTACTATGGCTACACCTTC	CASSEATGTALRYYGYTF	TRBJ1-2	TRBV6-1	TRBD1	-
TGTGCCAGCAGCCAAGCCCATTCAGGGGGAACTGAAGCTTTCTTT	CASSQAHSGGTEAFF	TRBJ1-1	TRBV3-1	TRBD1	few
TGTGCCAGTAAGACACAAAGGGCGGATAATTCACCCCTCCACTTT	CASKTQRADNSPLHF	TRBJ1-6	TRBV19	-	-
TGTGCCAGCAGCCTCTTACCGGGACAGGGGATTCTCGCAACTAATGAAAAACTGTTTTTT	CASSLLPGQGILATNEKLFF	TRBJ1-4	TRBV7-9	TRBD1	-
TGTGCCAGCAGCACTCCGGGACTAGCGGAACCTGGGGGAGAGACCCAGTACTTC	CASSTPGLAEPGGETQYF	TRBJ2-5	TRBV7-9	TRBD2	many
TGTGCCAGCAGTTACCCGGGACTCGGAGATTATGAGCAGTTCTTC	CASSYPGLGDYEQFF	TRBJ2-1	TRBV2	-	few
TGTGCCAGCTCTAGCGGGGGAGACTACGAGCAGTACTTC	CASSSGGDYEQYF	TRBJ2-7	TRBV27	TRBD2	many
TGTGCCAGCAGACTAGAGACTAGCACAGATACGCAGTATTTT	CASRLETSTDTQYF	TRBJ2-3	TRBV2	-	-
TGTGCCAGCAGCTTACACGGGGGCACCTCTGAAGCTTTCTTT	CASSLHGGTSEAFF	TRBJ1-1	TRBV7-9	-	-
TGTGCCAGCAGCCAGACCGGAGGATTCACAGATACGCAGTATTTT	CASSQTGGFTDTQYF	TRBJ2-3	TRBV7-3	-	many
TGTGCCTGGAGTCCCCGGGCAGATGAAGCTTTCTTT	CAWSPRADEAFF	TRBJ1-1	TRBV30	-	many
TGCAGTACTCGCCCCCCAGGGGGTACTGAAGCTTTCTTT	CSTRPPGGTEAFF	TRBJ1-1	TRBV29-1	TRBD1	-
TGTGCCAGCAGCTTCGGGCTAACTCGCTCCTACAATGAGCAGTTCTTC	CASSFGLTRSYNEQFF	TRBJ2-1	TRBV11-1	-	many